The clone carrying this TCR beta chain came up a few times. Its antigen is currently unknown. The source of the sample is a study of cytomegalovirus exposure and HLA in healthy donors. Findings and caveats of the study: The later analysis indicated that the majority of CMV-associated TCR beta chains appeared HLA-restricted. Indistinguishable V segments such as TRBV6-2 and TRBV6-3 were excluded.

Germline trimming cut 8 bases from V and 2 bases from J; bases unmatched to any gene: 12. The germline V gene has CDR1 GTSNPN and CDR2 SVGIG (reference sequence). The CDR3 covers 15 residues. 13 Jbeta primers and 60 Vbeta primers were used for the PCR. Assay: immunoSEQ multiplex PCR; the TCRdb copy retains only in-frame clones and omits some. The top ten hold about 4.4% of the sample, which has about 130,000 clones, around 74% seen once. Sequencing was done on a sample of PBMCs. The sequence derives from a woman aged 45-65 years in good health and CMV-seropositive. The chain joins TRBV30 to TRBJ1-3; 7 bases align to TRBD1. CDR3 sequence: CALGTVDRTGNTIYF. The CDR3 nucleotides are TGTGCCCTCGGGACAGTCGACAGAACTGGAAACACCATATATTTT.